Presented here are 24 T cell receptor beta chains from one specimen sequenced in a study of T cell changes during pregnancy in multiple sclerosis (dated by TCRdb to between 2019 and 2020). The library was built by means of the immunoSEQ multiplex PCR assay. In its TCRdb copy, this immuneACCESS table keeps in-frame sequences only and misses some clones. Where compared with another copy, unresolved V genes explain less than half of these, and the others have no known cause. This sample comprises roughly 37,000 clones, roughly 90% of them detected only once. The top ten hold around a quarter of the sample. The specimen comprised CD8+ T cells from peripheral blood mononuclear cells, sampled before pregnancy. The source is a female donor with multiple sclerosis, enrolled in a pregnancy study.

This clone appeared a few times. The V gene is TRBV4-1, the J gene TRBJ2-2, with D perhaps TRBD2 (6 bases). The germline gives CDR1 MGHRA, CDR2 YSYEKL. This CDR3 is 15 amino acids long. Trimming left V 0 bases short and J 6 bases short, with 11 bases between. CDR3 loop: CASSQEEGGAGELFF. CDR3 sequence (DNA): TGCGCCAGCAGCCAAGAGGAAGGAGGGGCCGGGGAGCTGTTTTTT.

The chain combines TRBV5-4 with TRBJ1-3; weak D call: TRBD1 (6 bases). Germline V lookup: CDR1 SGHNT, CDR2 YYREEE (reference sequence). The V and J ends lost 9 bases and 0 bases respectively, with 28 bases between them. The CDR3 is 19 residues long. In DNA form, the CDR3 reads TGTGCCACAAACAGGCTTAGAGGGCCAGGGGAGACCTCTGGAAACACCATATATTTT. This translates into CATNRLRGPGETSGNTIYF.

Note on this clone: In the same sample, other DNA sequences code for this CDR3. The V and J genes are TRBV27 and TRBJ1-2; TRBD1 is a possible D gene (6 bases). Trimming pared 2 bases from V and 4 bases from J, leaving 8 bases between. This CDR3 is built from 13 residues. Germline CDR1 reads MNHEY; CDR2 reads SMNVEV (reference sequence). The CDR3 region is CASSLTGIYGYTF. Written as DNA, the CDR3 is TGTGCCAGCAGTTTAACAGGGATCTATGGCTACACCTTC.

The V and J genes are TRBV9 and TRBJ2-7; tentative D call: TRBD2 (5 bases). CDR3 size: 15 residues. The germline CDR1 and CDR2 sequences are SGDLS and YYNGEE. V gave up 4 bases and J gave up 3 bases, with 17 bases separating them. This CDR3 is CASSMTTGPYYEQYF. The CDR3 DNA follows: TGTGCCAGCAGCATGACTACTGGGCCATACTACGAGCAGTACTTC.

A single count supports this clone. The rearrangement uses TRBV7-9 and TRBJ1-1; D gene uncertain. The V end lost 2 bases, the J end lost 1 base, and 8 bases lay between the germline ends. In germline, CDR1 is SEHNR, CDR2 FQNEAQ (reference sequence). The length of the CDR3 is 14 residues. The CDR3 reads CASSLSSGNTEAFF. The CDR3 DNA reads as TGTGCCAGCAGCTTAAGTTCAGGGAACACTGAAGCTTTCTTT.

V and J are TRBV6-5 and TRBJ1-1; 9 bases line up with TRBD1. CDR3 length: 15 amino acids. V shed 4 bases and J 3 bases; nucleotides not matched to a gene: 6. Germline CDR1 reads MNHEY; CDR2 reads SVGAGI. The CDR3 DNA sequence: TGTGCCAGCAGTTGGCGGACAGGGGCGGACACTGAAGCTTTCTTT. Protein sequence: CASSWRTGADTEAFF.

The chain carries TRBV19 and TRBJ2-1, with TRBD1 matching 8 bases. The CDR3 totals 13 residues. V lost 6 bases to trimming and J lost 4 bases; unmatched junction nucleotides: 2. Germline assignment: CDR1 LNHDA and CDR2 SQIVND (reference sequence). The CDR3 spells CASSWTGYNEQFF. The CDR3 DNA sequence: TGTGCCAGTAGCTGGACAGGGTACAATGAGCAGTTCTTC. Combining the CDR3 with reference TRBV19 and TRBJ2-1 gives the whole variable domain DGGITQSPKYLFRKEGQNVTLSCEQNLNHDAMYWYRQDPGQGLRLIYYSQIVNDFQKGDIAEGYSVSREKKESFPLTVTSAQKNPTAFYLCASSWTGYNEQFFGPGTRLTVL.

This rearrangement joins TRBV7-6 to TRBJ2-7; TRBD1 matches at 9 bases. This CDR3 has 17 residues. The junction had 9 bases not matched to a gene; V was cut back by 1 base and J by 2 bases. The V gene's germline CDR1 is SGHVS and CDR2 FNYEAQ. The CDR3 loop is CASSLGAERDRAYEQYF. The CDR3 coding sequence is TGTGCCAGCAGCTTAGGGGCTGAAAGGGACAGGGCCTACGAGCAGTACTTC.

The chain has TRBV7-9 and TRBJ2-2, with a tentative D call TRBD2 (6 bases). The V and J ends lost 7 bases and 1 base respectively, with 16 bases between them. The CDR3 length is 16 residues. In germline, CDR1 is SEHNR, CDR2 FQNEAQ (reference sequence). As DNA, the CDR3 is TGTGCCAGCACCCCGACCGGGGGTAGGAACACCGGGGAGCTGTTTTTT. This codes for CASTPTGGRNTGELFF.

This clone was picked up one time. J is TRBJ1-2 and V is TRBV5-1; TRBD1 matches 9 bases. The germline CDR1 and CDR2 sequences are SGHRS and YFSETQ. V lost 4 bases, J lost 5 bases, and 9 bases stayed unmatched. The CDR3 covers 15 residues. The CDR3 nucleotides read TGCGCCAGCAGCCCCCCGGGACAGGGTTTTTATGGCTACACCTTC. Amino acid sequence: CASSPPGQGFYGYTF.

The chain recombines TRBV27 with TRBJ1-1; 8 nucleotides align to TRBD1. Trimming at V came to 2 bases and at J to 6 bases, leaving 5 bases not matched to a gene. The CDR3 covers 14 residues. Per the germline V gene, CDR1 is MNHEY and CDR2 is SMNVEV (reference sequence). The CDR3 nucleotides read TGTGCCAGCAGTTTACAGGGGGCGATCTCTGAAGCTTTCTTT. Protein: CASSLQGAISEAFF.

The chain uses TRBV4-1 and TRBJ1-5, with 7 bases lining up with TRBD1. The CDR3 sequence is 15 residues long. Trimming at V came to 1 base and at J to 4 bases, leaving 4 bases not matched to a gene. Per the germline V gene, CDR1 is MGHRA and CDR2 is YSYEKL. The CDR3 DNA reads TGCGCCAGCAGCCAAGGTTGGGACAGTAATCAGCCCCAGCATTTT. It is translated as CASSQGWDSNQPQHF.

V and J are TRBV7-9 and TRBJ2-7, with 8 nucleotides matching TRBD2. The J segment lost 5 bases and the V segment lost 4 bases, leaving 13 bases of the junction unmatched. The CDR3 contains 16 residues. Germline V gene lookup returns CDR1 SEHNR and CDR2 FQNEAQ (reference sequence). CDR3 in amino acids: CASSSSVSGSIHEQYF. The CDR3 DNA follows: TGTGCCAGCAGCTCTAGCGTAAGCGGGAGTATTCACGAGCAGTACTTC.

The rearrangement joins TRBV5-4 to TRBJ1-1, with a possible D match to TRBD1 (6 bases). The CDR3 loop spans 15 amino acids. V dropped 3 bases and J dropped 2 bases, with 14 bases sitting between them. Germline assignment: CDR1 SGHNT and CDR2 YYREEE (reference sequence). DNA of the CDR3: TGTGCCAGCAGCTATTCGACAGGCGCTAACACTGAAGCTTTCTTT. It yields the protein CASSYSTGANTEAFF.

CDR3 sequence (DNA): TGTGCCACCGATACAGGTTTGGGGACCCAGTACTTC. Translating it yields CATDTGLGTQYF. The V call is TRBV28, the J call TRBJ2-5; D perhaps matches TRBD1 (5 bases). This CDR3 spans 12 amino acids. V was clipped by 10 bases and J by 7 bases, with 16 bases between them. The germline CDR1 and CDR2 sequences are MDHEN and SYDVKM.

This clone has just one count. V is TRBV6-6 and J is TRBJ1-5; D remains ambiguous. V gave up 0 bases and J gave up 7 bases, with 13 bases separating them. The CDR3 totals 15 residues. In germline, CDR1 is MNHNY, CDR2 SVGAGI (reference sequence). The CDR3 DNA reads TGTGCCAGCAGTTACTCTTGGCAGGTGAACCAGCCCCAGCATTTT. Its protein product is CASSYSWQVNQPQHF.

The chain carries TRBV21-1 and TRBJ2-7; the table's D call of TRBD1 was not tested on the DNA. TRBV21-1 is marked as a pseudogene. CDR3 size: 17 residues. This chain's CDR3 is CASDLRWDRGSLYEQYF. CDR3 nucleotides: TGTGCCAGCGATCTACGGTGGGACAGGGGCTCTCTCTACGAGCAGTACTTC.

This chain joins TRBV19 and TRBJ2-1; 8 bases map to TRBD2. After removal of 3 bases from V and 6 bases from J, the junction contained 4 bases not matched to a gene. This CDR3 is built from 14 residues. Germline V gives CDR1 LNHDA, CDR2 SQIVND (reference sequence). The CDR3 region is CASSIRGGRNEQFF. The CDR3 DNA reads TGTGCCAGTAGTATCCGGGGGGGCCGCAATGAGCAGTTCTTC.

V usage is TRBV27 and J usage is TRBJ2-3, with 7 positions matching TRBD1. This CDR3 region has 13 residues. Trimming at V came to 4 bases and at J to 4 bases, leaving 2 bases not matched to a gene. Germline V lookup: CDR1 MNHEY, CDR2 SMNVEV (reference sequence). The CDR3 DNA reads TGTGCCAGCAGTTCGAGGGGGCCAGATACGCAGTATTTT. This codes for CASSSRGPDTQYF.

V usage is TRBV27 and J usage is TRBJ2-7, with 7 bases aligning to TRBD2. CDR3 size: 16 residues. CDR1 is MNHEY and CDR2 is SMNVEV in the germline V gene (reference sequence). The V and J ends lost 0 bases and 2 bases, in that order; junction bases with no gene match: 7. The CDR3 region is CASSLSAGDLPYEQYF. The CDR3 DNA follows: TGTGCCAGCAGTTTATCGGCGGGGGACTTACCCTACGAGCAGTACTTC.

This clone has just a few counts. This chain joins TRBV5-4 and TRBJ1-1; maybe TRBD1 (5 bases). CDR3 length equals 11 residues. Trimming removed 3 bases from V and 9 bases from J, with 9 bases in between. The germline CDR1 and CDR2 sequences are SGHNT and YYREEE (reference sequence). The CDR3 reads CASSWAGKAFF. Here the CDR3 DNA reads TGTGCCAGCAGCTGGGCAGGGAAAGCTTTCTTT.

The V call is TRBV27, the J call TRBJ2-7, with a possible D match to TRBD1 (6 bases). Germline CDR1 reads MNHEY; CDR2 reads SMNVEV (reference sequence). V lost 5 bases, J lost 3 bases, and 11 bases lay in between. The CDR3 is 13 amino acids. The CDR3 region is CASSAGTLYEQYF. The CDR3, as DNA: TGTGCCAGCAGTGCCGGGACACTCTACGAGCAGTACTTC.

The J gene is TRBJ1-6, the V gene TRBV4-1, with D maybe TRBD1 (5 bases). V gave up 0 bases and J gave up 7 bases, with 13 bases separating them. The CDR3 covers 16 residues. Germline CDR1 is MGHRA and CDR2 is YSYEKL. CDR3 sequence: CASSQDYRGLNSPLHF. In DNA form, the CDR3 reads TGCGCCAGCAGCCAAGATTACCGGGGGTTGAATTCACCCCTCCACTTT.

This chain uses TRBV7-2 with TRBJ2-7, with TRBD1 identical over 7 bases. The CDR3 has 15 residues. V trimming: 5 bases; J trimming: 0 bases; junction bases outside the gene matches: 7. Per the germline V gene, CDR1 is SGHTA and CDR2 is FQGNSA. The CDR3: CASSLGTARSYEQYF. The CDR3 DNA sequence: TGTGCCAGCAGCCTCGGGACAGCCCGCTCCTACGAGCAGTACTTC.